The 6 T cell receptor beta chains reported below all come from one sample, sequenced in a study of cytomegalovirus exposure and HLA in healthy donors (dated by TCRdb to the late 2010s). Preparation of the library involved the immunoSEQ multiplex PCR assay. The source is immuneACCESS, and TCRdb retained only in-frame sequences with V and J called. Part of the clones is not carried over; for the studies checked, unresolved V genes explain less than half of this, and the remainder is unexplained. This sample comprises 200,000 to 250,000 clones, just under 90% of them detected only once. Of the sample, less than 3% falls within the top ten clones. The sequencing input was PBMCs. These receptors were taken from a man in his late teens or twenties in good health and CMV-seronegative.

The V gene is TRBV6-5, the J gene TRBJ2-3; TRBD2 might be the D (6 bases). The V end was cut by 6 bases, the J end by 4 bases, with 14 bases between. Germline CDR1 and CDR2: MNHEY and SVGAGI. The length of the CDR3 is 14 residues. The CDR3 coding sequence is TGTGCCAGCAGCAACGGCGGGGAAGCAGATACGCAGTATTTT. Amino acids: CASSNGGEADTQYF.

This chain links TRBV19 with TRBJ2-7, with D unresolved. The CDR3 is 15 residues long. CDR1 is LNHDA and CDR2 is SQIVND in the germline V gene (reference sequence). The V end lost 0 bases, the J end lost 4 bases, and 13 bases lay between the germline ends. CDR3: CASSIDPGRAYEQYF. The CDR3 DNA is TGTGCCAGTAGTATAGATCCGGGTAGAGCATACGAGCAGTACTTC. Complete variable domain (other parts from reference TRBV19 and TRBJ2-7): DGGITQSPKYLFRKEGQNVTLSCEQNLNHDAMYWYRQDPGQGLRLIYYSQIVNDFQKGDIAEGYSVSREKKESFPLTVTSAQKNPTAFYLCASSIDPGRAYEQYFGPGTRLTVT.

The chain carries TRBV28 and TRBJ2-1, with D uncertain. CDR1 and CDR2 from the germline V gene are MDHEN and SYDVKM. The CDR3 contains 12 residues. Trimming shortened V by 5 bases and J by 7 bases, and 9 bases separated the two germline ends. This chain's CDR3 is CASSISENEQFF. In DNA, the CDR3 is TGTGCCAGCAGTATCTCCGAGAATGAGCAGTTCTTC.

The chain couples TRBV7-9 to TRBJ1-2; the D is unclear. The CDR3 runs 13 residues. From germline, CDR1 is SEHNR and CDR2 FQNEAQ (reference sequence). The V end was cut by 5 bases, the J end by 4 bases, with 11 bases between. DNA for the CDR3: TGTGCCAGCAGCCCGCAGGAGGTCTATGGCTACACCTTC. Its translation: CASSPQEVYGYTF.

With regard to this clone: In the same sample, other DNA sequences code for this CDR3. The V call is TRBV7-2, the J call TRBJ2-1; TRBD2 might be the D (5 bases). The CDR3 is 13 residues long. V lost 5 bases, J lost 2 bases, and 7 bases lay in between. Germline V CDR1 and CDR2: SGHTA, FQGNSA. CDR3 sequence (DNA): TGTGCCAGCAGCCGCGGGCCCTACAATGAGCAGTTCTTC. Protein sequence: CASSRGPYNEQFF.

V is TRBV7-9 and J is TRBJ1-5, with unresolved D. V lost 7 bases, J lost 2 bases, and 15 bases lay in between. CDR3 size: 15 residues. CDR1 and CDR2 (germline): SEHNR, FQNEAQ (reference sequence). The CDR3 coding sequence is TGTGCCAGCATCACCAACAGCTTTCGCAATCAGCCCCAGCATTTT. Translating it yields CASITNSFRNQPQHF. Based on the CDR3 plus reference TRBV7-9 and TRBJ1-5, the full variable domain is DTGVSQNPRHKITKRGQNVTFRCDPISEHNRLYWYRQTLGQGPEFLTYFQNEAQLEKSRLLSDRFSAERPKGSFSTLEIQRTEQGDSAMYLCASITNSFRNQPQHFGDGTRLSIL.